The 13 T cell receptor beta chains in this list originate from one sample, sequenced in a study of shared clonotypes between healthy human individuals. The naive CD8 fraction comprised CD45RO-negative cells positively selected for CCR7 and excluded terminally differentiated effector memory CD45RA+ cells. The repertoire was sequenced with immunoSEQ multiplex PCR; TCRdb's copy has only in-frame clones and lacks some. The sample comprises roughly 2 million clones, approximately 95% of which are singletons, and about 1.1% rests with the top ten. Sequenced sample: naive CD8+ T cells sorted from blood. Source of these receptors: a man between 18 and 35 years old in good health.

The chain recombines TRBV4-2 with TRBJ2-2; 8 nucleotides align to TRBD2. The V and J ends lost 0 bases and 6 bases, in that order; junction bases with no gene match: 9. Germline lookup yields CDR1 LGHNA and CDR2 YNFKEQ. CDR3 length: 17 amino acids. The CDR3 DNA is TGTGCCAGCAGCCAAGATCCAGCGCGGGGGGTGCCCGGGGAGCTGTTTTTT. Its protein product is CASSQDPARGVPGELFF.

The chain links TRBV6-5 to TRBJ2-1; D uncertain. Germline assignment: CDR1 MNHEY and CDR2 SVGAGI. This CDR3 is 13 amino acids long. Trimming removed 1 base from V and 2 bases from J, with 3 bases in between. CDR3 loop: CASSYLPYNEQFF. In nucleotides, the CDR3 is TGTGCCAGCAGTTACTTGCCCTACAATGAGCAGTTCTTC.

The chain is built from TRBV5-4 and TRBJ2-5; possibly TRBD1 or TRBD2 for D (5 bases each). This CDR3 is 15 amino acids long. Trimming cost V 4 bases and J 1 base, with 14 bases left between them. Germline lookup yields CDR1 SGHNT and CDR2 YYREEE (reference sequence). In DNA, the CDR3 is TGTGCCAGCAGCGACGAGGGACGAACCCAAGAGACCCAGTACTTC. Translating it yields CASSDEGRTQETQYF.

Details on this clone: The sample contains more than one DNA sequence encoding this CDR3. The J gene is TRBJ2-3, the V gene TRBV5-6, with unresolved D. The germline gives CDR1 SGHDT, CDR2 YYEEEE. Trimming stripped 0 bases from V and 3 bases from J, with 5 bases between. The CDR3 length is 13 residues. The CDR3 nucleotides read TGTGCCAGCAGCTTGGCCGGAACAGATACGCAGTATTTT. Translation: CASSLAGTDTQYF.

The genes are TRBV27 and TRBJ1-2; D may be TRBD1 (5 bases). CDR1 is MNHEY and CDR2 is SMNVEV in the germline V gene (reference sequence). The V and J ends lost 5 bases and 3 bases respectively, with 19 bases between them. The CDR3 has 16 residues. This CDR3 is CASSPSLGTVHYGYTF. Here the CDR3 DNA reads TGTGCCAGCAGTCCATCGTTAGGGACGGTTCACTATGGCTACACCTTC.

The chain links TRBV19 to TRBJ1-5, with TRBD1 matching over 7 bases. This CDR3 contains 13 residues. Germline lookup yields CDR1 LNHDA and CDR2 SQIVND (reference sequence). Germline trimming cut 3 bases from V and 7 bases from J; bases unmatched to any gene: 3. CDR3 sequence reads: CASSMAGGQPQHF. CDR3 sequence (DNA): TGTGCCAGTAGTATGGCAGGGGGGCAGCCCCAGCATTTT. Full variable domain (outside the CDR3, taken from reference TRBV19 and TRBJ1-5): DGGITQSPKYLFRKEGQNVTLSCEQNLNHDAMYWYRQDPGQGLRLIYYSQIVNDFQKGDIAEGYSVSREKKESFPLTVTSAQKNPTAFYLCASSMAGGQPQHFGDGTRLSIL.

V and J are TRBV4-1 and TRBJ2-7; 9 bases match TRBD2. V shed 0 bases and J 5 bases; nucleotides not matched to a gene: 5. Germline values: CDR1 MGHRA, CDR2 YSYEKL. CDR3 length equals 15 residues. CDR3 residues: CASSQETSGRDEQYF. Written as DNA, the CDR3 is TGCGCCAGCAGCCAAGAAACTAGCGGGCGGGACGAGCAGTACTTC.

The rearrangement uses TRBV5-6 and TRBJ2-2; TRBD1 is a possible D gene (5 bases). The CDR3 runs 15 residues. The ends were cut back, 4 bases at V and 1 base at J, with 11 bases in the middle. The germline V gene has CDR1 SGHDT and CDR2 YYEEEE. This CDR3 reads CASSLGHENTGELFF. CDR3 DNA sequence: TGTGCCAGCAGCCTCGGACACGAGAACACCGGGGAGCTGTTTTTT.

The J gene is TRBJ2-6, the V gene TRBV11-2; the D is unclear. Germline V CDR1 and CDR2: SGHAT, FQNNGV. The CDR3 runs to 15 residues. Trimming took 5 bases from V and 4 from J, leaving 12 bases between them. The CDR3 region is CASSPGRNGANVLTF. The CDR3 nucleotides are TGTGCCAGCAGCCCCGGTCGAAACGGGGCCAACGTCCTGACTTTC.

The chain employs TRBV5-6 and TRBJ2-7; maybe TRBD2 (5 bases). Trimming stripped 2 bases from V and 7 bases from J, with 10 bases between. CDR1 and CDR2 from the germline V gene are SGHDT and YYEEEE. The CDR3 extends over 12 amino acids. The CDR3 region is CASSFGLTEQYF. The CDR3 nucleotides are TGTGCCAGCAGCTTCGGACTGACGGAGCAGTACTTC.

The chain carries TRBV4-3 and TRBJ2-2, with no clear D. Germline CDR1 is LGHNA and CDR2 is YSLEER. There are 13 residues in the CDR3. The V gene lost 4 bases and the J gene lost 1 base, with 4 bases spanning the gap. This chain's CDR3 is CASSPVNTGELFF. CDR3 nucleotides: TGCGCCAGCAGCCCGGTGAACACCGGGGAGCTGTTTTTT.

This chain links TRBV28 with TRBJ2-7; D gene uncertain. This CDR3 is built from 13 residues. Trimming took off 2 bases at V and 7 bases at J, with 12 bases between the two ends. Germline loops: CDR1 MDHEN, CDR2 SYDVKM. The CDR3 DNA follows: TGTGCCAGCAGTTTACGGCCCTTGCGGGAGCAGTACTTC. Its protein is CASSLRPLREQYF.

The genes are TRBV7-2 and TRBJ1-1; D unresolved. Germline CDR1 SGHTA, CDR2 FQGNSA. V lost 5 bases and J lost 0, with 7 bases in between. CDR3 length: 13 residues. Here the CDR3 reads CASSGEMNTEAFF. Here the CDR3 DNA reads TGTGCCAGCAGCGGAGAGATGAACACTGAAGCTTTCTTT. Supplemented by reference TRBV7-2 and TRBJ1-1, the full variable domain reads GAGVSQSPSNKVTEKGKDVELRCDPISGHTALYWYRQSLGQGLEFLIYFQGNSAPDKSGLPSDRFSAERTGGSVSTLTIQRTQQEDSAVYLCASSGEMNTEAFFGQGTRLTVV.